A selection of T cell receptor beta chains follows, all from one sample in a study of blood T cell repertoires in COVID-19. Profiled with immunoSEQ multiplex PCR; TCRdb holds only in-frame clones, not every one. Of about 80,000 clones listed, roughly 87% are singletons. Material for sequencing was peripheral blood. The receptors shown here come from a man older than 75 with acute or convalescent COVID-19. Each CDR3 is given with its conserved first and last residue. A D gene is named only where the DNA matches it firmly. Only part of the rows carry a size: once, few, many, or a class if the clone is expanded.

D gene	clone size	V gene	J gene	CDR3 length	CDR3 DNA	CDR3 protein
NA	NA	TRBV12-3/TRBV12-4	TRBJ1-2	12	TGTGCCAGCACAGATTGGGGGGGAGGCTACACCTTC	CASTDWGGGYTF
NA	NA	TRBV29-1	TRBJ1-4	16	TGCAGCGTTGAAGTTGCCGGGACACCTATGGGTGAAAAACTGTTTTTT	CSVEVAGTPMGEKLFF
NA	once	TRBV6-5	TRBJ1-2	14	TGTGCCAGCAGTTACTCATTGAGTGGCTATGGCTACACCTTC	CASSYSLSGYGYTF
TRBD1	NA	TRBV5-8	TRBJ1-1	15	TGTGCCAGCAGCTTGTTAGGGACAGCGAACACTGAAGCTTTCTTT	CASSLLGTANTEAFF
TRBD2	NA	TRBV4-1	TRBJ2-3	16	TGCGCCAGCAGCCAAGCTAGCGGGGTCGTAACAGATACGCAGTATTTT	CASSQASGVVTDTQYF
NA	NA	TRBV5-1	TRBJ2-7	13	TGCGCCAGCAGCTCACAGGGTCCTTACGAGCAGTACTTC	CASSSQGPYEQYF
TRBD2	NA	TRBV3-1/TRBV3-2	TRBJ2-1	15	TGTGCCAGCAGCCAAATAGCGGGGGGACGGAATGAGCAGTTCTTC	CASSQIAGGRNEQFF
NA	NA	TRBV6-5	TRBJ2-7	16	TGTGCCAGCAGTTACTCGTTTACCAGGGGCTCCTACGAGCAGTACTTC	CASSYSFTRGSYEQYF
NA	NA	TRBV6-5	TRBJ2-5	14	TGTGCCAGCAGTTACTCAAGCGCGGGAGAGACCCAGTACTTC	CASSYSSAGETQYF
NA	NA	TRBV2	TRBJ1-5	14	TGTGCCAGCAGCGCCATGGGGCAAAATCAGCCCCAGCATTTT	CASSAMGQNQPQHF
TRBD2	NA	TRBV5-4	TRBJ2-7	16	TGTGCCAGCAGCTCGGCGACCGGGACTAAGAGCTACGAGCAGTACTTC	CASSSATGTKSYEQYF
TRBD1	NA	TRBV5-1	TRBJ2-1	15	TGCGCCAGCAGTACTGGACAGGATTCCTACAATGAGCAGTTCTTC	CASSTGQDSYNEQFF
NA	NA	TRBV7-2	TRBJ1-5	18	TGTGCCAGCAGCTTAGGGAGCGGGGGCCGGGGGGGCAATCAGCCCCAGCATTTT	CASSLGSGGRGGNQPQHF
NA	NA	TRBV7-8	TRBJ1-1	14	TGTGCCAGCAGCCCCCCGGGGGGTAACACTGAAGCTTTCTTT	CASSPPGGNTEAFF
NA	NA	TRBV5-1	TRBJ2-1	16	TGCGCCAGCAGCTTGGTGGGGGCCTCACAAAACAATGAGCAGTTCTTC	CASSLVGASQNNEQFF
TRBD1	NA	TRBV10-1	TRBJ2-1	22	TGCGCCAGCAGTGAGCCGTACCCCGGGACAGGGGCCCCTCTAAGCTCCTACAATGAGCAGTTCTTC	CASSEPYPGTGAPLSSYNEQFF
NA	NA	TRBV13	TRBJ2-7	13	TGTGCCAGCAGCTTAATCGGGACCTACGAGCAGTACTTC	CASSLIGTYEQYF
TRBD1	NA	TRBV6-1	TRBJ1-5	19	TGTGCCAGCAGTGAAAGGGCTAGACAGGGGGTAAATAGCAATCAGCCCCAGCATTTT	CASSERARQGVNSNQPQHF
NA	NA	TRBV3-1/TRBV3-2	TRBJ2-2	15	TGTGCCAGCAGCCCGCGAACGTCACTAAGCGGGGAGCTGTTTTTT	CASSPRTSLSGELFF
NA	NA	TRBV30	TRBJ2-7	13	TGTGCCTGGACCGAGGGAACAGGGTACGAGCAGTACTTC	CAWTEGTGYEQYF
NA	few	TRBV29-1	TRBJ2-1	14	TGCAGCGCCGAACGGGATAGCTCCTACAATGAGCAGTTCTTC	CSAERDSSYNEQFF
TRBD1	NA	TRBV9	TRBJ1-1	15	TGTGCCAGCAGCTCGGGGGACAGGGGTCTCACTGAAGCTTTCTTT	CASSSGDRGLTEAFF
NA	NA	TRBV9	TRBJ1-3	16	TGTGCCAGCAGCCCAGGGGAGGGTTGGTCTGGAAACACCATATATTTT	CASSPGEGWSGNTIYF
NA	NA	TRBV18	TRBJ2-7	14	TGTGCCAGCAGACCAGGGGGGCTCTCCTACGAGCAGTACTTC	CASRPGGLSYEQYF
TRBD1	NA	TRBV3-1/TRBV3-2	TRBJ1-1	15	TGTGCCAGCAGCCAACCAGGGACAGGCAACACTGAAGCTTTCTTT	CASSQPGTGNTEAFF
TRBD2	NA	TRBV6-5	TRBJ2-7	15	TGTGCCAGCAGCCCGTGGGGGGAGGGCCTCGCCGAGCAGTACTTC	CASSPWGEGLAEQYF
NA	NA	TRBV7-9	TRBJ1-2	16	TGTGCCAGCAGCCCGGATCGGGACTGGAGTGCTTATGGCTACACCTTC	CASSPDRDWSAYGYTF
TRBD2	NA	TRBV10-3	TRBJ2-3	18	TGTGCCACCGAAAGGGGGACTAGCGGGGGGTCGGTCCCAGATACGCAGTATTTT	CATERGTSGGSVPDTQYF
NA	few	TRBV7-8	TRBJ1-4	14	TGTGCCAGCAGCTCAGGGTGGACTAATGAAAAACTGTTTTTT	CASSSGWTNEKLFF
NA	NA	TRBV7-9	TRBJ2-1	15	TGTGCCAGCAGCCCTAAGGGGGGGGCCTACAATGAGCAGTTCTTC	CASSPKGGAYNEQFF
TRBD1	NA	TRBV27	TRBJ1-5	18	TGTGCCAGCAGTTTATCCGGGACAGGGACCTATAGCAATCAGCCCCAGCATTTT	CASSLSGTGTYSNQPQHF
NA	NA	TRBV5-4	TRBJ1-1	14	TGTGCCAGCAGCCCACCGGGGAAGAACACTGAAGCTTTCTTT	CASSPPGKNTEAFF
TRBD1	NA	TRBV29-1	TRBJ1-2	13	TGCAGCGTTGACTTCGGCAGGGGGAATGGCTACACCTTC	CSVDFGRGNGYTF
TRBD1	NA	TRBV5-1	TRBJ2-6	15	TGCGCCAGCGGACAGGGGGTGAGTGGGGCCAACGTCCTGACTTTC	CASGQGVSGANVLTF
TRBD2	NA	TRBV5-8	TRBJ2-1	16	TGTGCCAGCCGCAGTTGGGCGGGGGGCCCGTTTAATGAGCAGTTCTTC	CASRSWAGGPFNEQFF
TRBD1	NA	TRBV30	TRBJ1-2	17	TGTGCCTGGATGCGGGGACAGGGGGCTGGAATAAACTATGGCTACACCTTC	CAWMRGQGAGINYGYTF
NA	NA	TRBV13	TRBJ1-4	13	TGTGCCAGCAGCTTAGTGGCGGGAGAAAAACTGTTTTTT	CASSLVAGEKLFF
TRBD2	NA	TRBV7-6	TRBJ2-3	15	TGTGCCAGCAGCCGGCGGGGGGGCGGCACAGATACGCAGTATTTT	CASSRRGGGTDTQYF
NA	NA	TRBV12-3/TRBV12-4	TRBJ1-4	13	TGTGCCAGCAGTTTGCCGGGGTTTAAAAAACTGTTTTTT	CASSLPGFKKLFF
TRBD1	once	TRBV11-2	TRBJ2-7	17	TGTGCCAGCAGCTTAGATCCGGGACAGGGAGCTCTGATGGAGCAGTACTTC	CASSLDPGQGALMEQYF
TRBD1	NA	TRBV5-6	TRBJ2-2	15	TGTGCCAGCAGCTTGGGGGACAGGGAAGCCGGGGAGCTGTTTTTT	CASSLGDREAGELFF
TRBD1	few	TRBV25-1	TRBJ2-2	14	TGTGCCAGCAGTGATAGCACAGGGGGCCGGGAGCTGTTTTTT	CASSDSTGGRELFF
NA	NA	TRBV6-5	TRBJ2-3	15	TGTGCCAGCAGTTCCCGGACAGCTAGCACAGATACGCAGTATTTT	CASSSRTASTDTQYF
TRBD2	NA	TRBV11-3	TRBJ2-1	18	TGTGCCAGCAGCCCGAATGGACTAGCGGGGGGGCCCTACAATGAGCAGTTCTTC	CASSPNGLAGGPYNEQFF
TRBD2	NA	TRBV19	TRBJ2-3	17	TGTGCCAGTAGTGGTCAGCGGGGGGGCCAGCTGGGAGATACGCAGTATTTT	CASSGQRGGQLGDTQYF
NA	NA	TRBV7-9	TRBJ2-4	16	TGTGCCAGCAGTCCCGACATTGTCCTAGCCAAAAACATTCAGTACTTC	CASSPDIVLAKNIQYF
TRBD2	NA	TRBV9	TRBJ2-1	15	TGTGCCAGCAGCGTAGGCGGGGGGGCTGAGGGTGAGCAGTTCTTC	CASSVGGGAEGEQFF